These 2 T cell receptor beta chains were sequenced from one sample in a study of molecular identifiers for immune sequencing clone quantification. From the PCR reads, TCRdb called clonotypes with MiXCR, one entry per CDR3 protein. The data hold 85,000 to 95,000 distinct CDR3 sequences, with around 20% observed a single time. The sample taken for sequencing was naive CD8+ T cells from blood, with Jurkat cell RNA spiked in. Subset of the sample: FACS-sorted CD8+CD4-CCR7+CD45RA+ naive T cells. Receptors were obtained from a human donor in good health. Some libraries in this study had Jurkat cell RNA spiked in.

This clonotype has at least ten counts. The CDR3 sequence is CASANAWSGYEQYF. The CDR3 nucleotides read TGTGCCAGCGCCAACGCGTGGTCAGGCTACGAGCAGTACTTC. The chain employs TRBV25-1 and TRBJ2-7, with no clear D. The germline V and J ends were trimmed by 8 bases and 3 bases, with 17 bases remaining between them. The germline V gene has CDR1 MGHDK and CDR2 SYGVNS. The CDR3 has 14 amino acids.

With respect to this clonotype: A much larger clonotype is one base distant, so this may be a read error. This rearrangement joins TRBV18 to TRBJ2-7, with D unresolved. The CDR3 consists of 14 residues. Germline-derived CDR1 and CDR2 are KGHSH and LQKENI. DNA of the CDR3: TGTGCCGGCTCACCACCCCACAGAGCCTACGAGCAGTACTTC. Its translation is CAGSPPHRAYEQYF.